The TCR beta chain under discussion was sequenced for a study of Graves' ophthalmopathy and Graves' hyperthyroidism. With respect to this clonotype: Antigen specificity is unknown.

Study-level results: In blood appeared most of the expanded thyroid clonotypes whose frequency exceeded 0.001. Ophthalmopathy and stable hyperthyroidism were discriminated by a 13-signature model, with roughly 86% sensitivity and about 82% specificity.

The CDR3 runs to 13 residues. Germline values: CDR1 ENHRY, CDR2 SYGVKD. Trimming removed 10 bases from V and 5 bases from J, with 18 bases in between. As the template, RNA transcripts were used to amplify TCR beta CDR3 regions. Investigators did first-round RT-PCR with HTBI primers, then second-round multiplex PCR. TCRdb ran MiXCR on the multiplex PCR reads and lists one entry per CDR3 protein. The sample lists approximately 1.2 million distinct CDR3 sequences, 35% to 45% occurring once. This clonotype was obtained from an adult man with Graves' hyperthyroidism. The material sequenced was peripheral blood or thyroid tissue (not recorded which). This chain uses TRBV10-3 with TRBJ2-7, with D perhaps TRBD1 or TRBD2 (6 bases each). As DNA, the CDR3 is TGTGCCACCACGGGGGACACCGGGGACGAGCAGTACTTC. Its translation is CATTGDTGDEQYF.